The clone carrying this TCR beta chain has only a few counts. The CDR3 is 17 amino acids. V trimming: 3 bases; J trimming: 5 bases; junction bases outside the gene matches: 12. In germline, CDR1 is SGHVS, CDR2 FQNEAQ. These data are taken from a study of blood T cell repertoires in COVID-19. Study information: Sources were T cells, B-cell-depleted T cells, or PBMCs; the material itself was cDNA or gDNA.

Measured with immunoSEQ multiplex PCR; TCRdb has only the in-frame clones, and not every one. The sample lists about 70,000 clones, around 78% occurring once. The chain employs TRBV7-8 and TRBJ2-7, with 11 positions matching TRBD2. Sequencing used peripheral blood. The clonotype was recovered from a human donor in a cohort sampled during active COVID-19. CDR3 DNA: TGTGCCAGCAGCTTTAGGGCTAGCGGGAGGACCGGGGACGAGCAGTACTTC. Translation gives CASSFRASGRTGDEQYF.